This TCR beta chain is from a study of cytomegalovirus exposure and HLA in healthy donors. Study-wide results and limits: The authors enumerated around 150 TCR beta chains as linked to cytomegalovirus. Among the CMV-associated chains, three were confirmed in vitro as specific for CMV antigens. Certain indistinguishable V segments, among them TRBV6-2 and TRBV6-3, were excluded.

This clone was counted once. Its antigen remains unidentified. The CDR3 sequence is 14 residues long. The V end was cut by 0 bases, the J end by 4 bases, with 10 bases between. The germline V gene encodes CDR1 SNHLY and CDR2 FYNNEI. The PCR was carried out with 60 Vbeta primers and 13 Jbeta primers. TCRdb's table, derived via immunoSEQ multiplex PCR, lists solely in-frame clones and lacks some. The table records roughly 100,000 clones, around 81% of them present only once. The TCR originated in a female donor in good health and CMV-seropositive. This rearrangement joins TRBV2 to TRBJ2-7, with D perhaps TRBD2 (5 bases). The specimen sequenced was PBMCs. This CDR3 reads CASSEAFGGYEQYF. CDR3 sequence (DNA): TGTGCCAGCAGTGAAGCTTTCGGAGGATACGAGCAGTACTTC. Full variable domain (outside the CDR3, taken from reference TRBV2 and TRBJ2-7): EPEVTQTPSHQVTQMGQEVILRCVPISNHLYFYWYRQILGQKVEFLVSFYNNEISEKSEIFDDQFSVERPDGSNFTLKIRSTKLEDSAMYFCASSEAFGGYEQYFGPGTRLTVT.